This TCR beta chain was found in a study of TIL therapy for anti-PD-1-resistant metastatic lung cancer. Across the whole study: Median tumor PD-L1 proportion score was about 5.9%. A handful of tumors were EGFR-mutant and two were ALK-rearranged.

This clone is termed large. Antigen unknown. In germline, CDR1 is SGHAT, CDR2 FQNNGV. V lost 2 bases and J 3 bases, leaving 8 bases between the germline ends. The CDR3 is 13 amino acids. Study-level findings and limits: Many TIL product clones were absent from baseline tumor, suggesting clonal contraction.

Time point described: pre-treatment sample, taken before nivolumab and TIL therapy. Most excised metastases sampled were pleural nodules or supraclavicular lymph nodes. Patients were adults with stage 4 NSCLC. Sequencing used immunoSEQ v3. TCRdb's copy holds only in-frame clones and misses some; the assay was immunoSEQ multiplex PCR. Among 2,000 to 3,000 clones listed, less than 75% were seen once. The source material was tumor tissue, sampled at baseline. This clonotype was obtained from a person aged 25-85 years with non-small cell lung cancer. Some clones in this sample may be carry-over from other donors' samples. The chain carries TRBV11-2 and TRBJ2-7; D remains ambiguous. The CDR3 spells CASSLPGVYEQYF. In DNA, the CDR3 is TGTGCCAGCAGCTTACCAGGAGTCTACGAGCAGTACTTC.